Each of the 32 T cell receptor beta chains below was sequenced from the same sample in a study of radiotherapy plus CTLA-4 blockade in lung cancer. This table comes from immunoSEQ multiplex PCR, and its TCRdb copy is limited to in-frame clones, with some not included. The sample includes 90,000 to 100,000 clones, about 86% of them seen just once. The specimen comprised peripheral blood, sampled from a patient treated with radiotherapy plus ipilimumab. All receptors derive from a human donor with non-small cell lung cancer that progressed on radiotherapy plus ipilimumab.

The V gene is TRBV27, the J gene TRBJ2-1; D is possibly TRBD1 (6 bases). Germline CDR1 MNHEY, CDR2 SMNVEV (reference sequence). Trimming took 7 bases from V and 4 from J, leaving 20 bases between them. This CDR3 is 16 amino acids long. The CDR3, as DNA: TGTGCCAGCAATCCAGTAGGGCAGGGACAATACAATGAGCAGTTCTTC. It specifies CASNPVGQGQYNEQFF.

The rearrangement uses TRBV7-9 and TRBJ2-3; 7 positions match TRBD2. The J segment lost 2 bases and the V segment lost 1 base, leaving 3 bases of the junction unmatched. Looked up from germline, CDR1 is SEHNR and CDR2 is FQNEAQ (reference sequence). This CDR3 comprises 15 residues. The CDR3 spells CASSLGAGDTDTQYF. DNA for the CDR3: TGTGCCAGCAGCTTAGGGGCGGGAGACACAGATACGCAGTATTTT.

In DNA form, the CDR3 reads TGTGCCAGCAAAATGGGGAGCAATCAGCCCCAGCATTTT. This encodes CASKMGSNQPQHF. The rearrangement joins TRBV2 to TRBJ1-5, with D hard to call. The V and J ends lost 7 bases and 1 base respectively, with 8 bases between them. Germline V gene lookup returns CDR1 SNHLY and CDR2 FYNNEI. There are 13 residues in the CDR3.

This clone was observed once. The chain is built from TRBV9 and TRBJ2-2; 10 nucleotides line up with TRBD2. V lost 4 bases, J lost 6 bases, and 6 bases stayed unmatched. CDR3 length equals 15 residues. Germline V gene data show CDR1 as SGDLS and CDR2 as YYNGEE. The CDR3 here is CASSPGLADPGELFF. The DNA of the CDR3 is TGTGCCAGCAGCCCTGGACTAGCGGACCCCGGGGAGCTGTTTTTT.

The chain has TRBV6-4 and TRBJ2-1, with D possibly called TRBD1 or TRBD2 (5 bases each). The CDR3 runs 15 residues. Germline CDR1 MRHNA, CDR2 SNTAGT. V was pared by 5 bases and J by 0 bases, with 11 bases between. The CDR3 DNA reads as TGTGCCAGCAGTCGGGACGGAGGCTCCTACAATGAGCAGTTCTTC. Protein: CASSRDGGSYNEQFF.

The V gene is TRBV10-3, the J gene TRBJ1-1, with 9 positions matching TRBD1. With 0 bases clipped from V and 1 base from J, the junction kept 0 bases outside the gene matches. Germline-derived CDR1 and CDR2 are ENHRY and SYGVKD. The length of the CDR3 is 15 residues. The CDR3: CAISESDRGNTEAFF. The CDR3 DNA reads TGTGCCATCAGTGAGTCGGACAGGGGGAACACTGAAGCTTTCTTT.

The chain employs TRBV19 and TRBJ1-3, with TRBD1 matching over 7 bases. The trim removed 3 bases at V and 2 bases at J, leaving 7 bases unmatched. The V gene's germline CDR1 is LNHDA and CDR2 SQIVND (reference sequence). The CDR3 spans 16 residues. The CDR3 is CASSISKGAAGNTIYF. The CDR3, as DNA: TGTGCCAGTAGTATTAGTAAGGGGGCGGCTGGAAACACCATATATTTT.

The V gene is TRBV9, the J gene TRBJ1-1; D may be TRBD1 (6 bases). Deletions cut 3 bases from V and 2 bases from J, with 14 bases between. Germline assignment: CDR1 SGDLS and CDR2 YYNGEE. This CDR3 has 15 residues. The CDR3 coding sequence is TGTGCCAGCAGCGCTCGACAGGAACCTAACACTGAAGCTTTCTTT. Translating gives CASSARQEPNTEAFF.

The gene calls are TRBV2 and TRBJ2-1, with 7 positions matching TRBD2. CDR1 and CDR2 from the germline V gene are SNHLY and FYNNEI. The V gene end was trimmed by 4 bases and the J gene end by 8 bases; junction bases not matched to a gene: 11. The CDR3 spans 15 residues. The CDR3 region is CASSGGGGFSYEQFF. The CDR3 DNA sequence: TGTGCCAGCAGTGGGGGGGGAGGTTTCAGCTATGAGCAGTTCTTC.

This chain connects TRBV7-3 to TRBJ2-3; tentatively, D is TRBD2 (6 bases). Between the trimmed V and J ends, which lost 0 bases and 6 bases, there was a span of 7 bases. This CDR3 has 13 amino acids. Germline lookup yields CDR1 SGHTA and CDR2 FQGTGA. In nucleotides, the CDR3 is TGTGCCAGCAGCTTAACCCGGGGGGATACGCAGTATTTT. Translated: CASSLTRGDTQYF.

CDR3 in DNA: TGTGCCAGCAGCTCCCGGGACTACTTTCCCTACGAGCAGTACTTC. Translation gives CASSSRDYFPYEQYF. The V call is TRBV11-3, the J call TRBJ2-7; 7 bases agree with TRBD2. This CDR3 contains 15 residues. CDR1 and CDR2 (germline): SGHNT, YENEEA. With 4 bases clipped from V and 2 bases from J, the junction kept 8 bases outside the gene matches.

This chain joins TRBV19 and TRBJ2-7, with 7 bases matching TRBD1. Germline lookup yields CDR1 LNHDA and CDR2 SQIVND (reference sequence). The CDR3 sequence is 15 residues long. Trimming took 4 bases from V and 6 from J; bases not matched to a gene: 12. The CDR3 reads CASSSQGVGAGEQYF. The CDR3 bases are TGTGCCAGTAGTAGTCAGGGGGTAGGTGCAGGCGAGCAGTACTTC.

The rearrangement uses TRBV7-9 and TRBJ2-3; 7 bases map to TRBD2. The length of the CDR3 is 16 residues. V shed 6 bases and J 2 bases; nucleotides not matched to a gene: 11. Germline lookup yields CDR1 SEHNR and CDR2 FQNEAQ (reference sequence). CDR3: CASRSLAERDTDTQYF. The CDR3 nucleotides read TGTGCCAGCAGGTCGCTAGCGGAGAGGGACACAGATACGCAGTATTTT.

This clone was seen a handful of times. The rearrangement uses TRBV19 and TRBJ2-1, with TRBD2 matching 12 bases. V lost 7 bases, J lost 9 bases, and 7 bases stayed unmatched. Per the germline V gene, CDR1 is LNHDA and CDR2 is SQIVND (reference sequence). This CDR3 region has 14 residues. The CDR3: CASIRLAGVGEQFF. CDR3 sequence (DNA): TGTGCCAGTATACGACTAGCGGGAGTGGGTGAGCAGTTCTTC.

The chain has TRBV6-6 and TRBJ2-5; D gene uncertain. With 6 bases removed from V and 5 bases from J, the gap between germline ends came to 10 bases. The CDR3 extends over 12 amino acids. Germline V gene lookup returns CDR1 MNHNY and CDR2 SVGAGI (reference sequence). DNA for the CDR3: TGTGCCAGCAGGCGCTCTGGGGAGACCCAGTACTTC. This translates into CASRRSGETQYF.

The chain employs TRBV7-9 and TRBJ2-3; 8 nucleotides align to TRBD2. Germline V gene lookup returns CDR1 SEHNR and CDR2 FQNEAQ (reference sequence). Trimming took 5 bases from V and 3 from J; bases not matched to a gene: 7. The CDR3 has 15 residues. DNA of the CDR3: TGTGCCAGCAGCCGTCCGGGACTAGGGACAGATACGCAGTATTTT. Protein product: CASSRPGLGTDTQYF.

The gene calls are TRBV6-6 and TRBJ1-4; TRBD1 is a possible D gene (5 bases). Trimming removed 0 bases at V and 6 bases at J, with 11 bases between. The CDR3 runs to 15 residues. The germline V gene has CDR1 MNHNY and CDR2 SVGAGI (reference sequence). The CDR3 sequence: CASSYSNRPDEKLFF. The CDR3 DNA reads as TGTGCCAGCAGTTACTCGAACAGGCCTGATGAAAAACTGTTTTTT.

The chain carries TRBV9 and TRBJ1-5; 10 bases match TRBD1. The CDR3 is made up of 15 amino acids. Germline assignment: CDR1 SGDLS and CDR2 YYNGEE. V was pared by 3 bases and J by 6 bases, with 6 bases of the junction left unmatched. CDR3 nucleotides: TGTGCCAGCAGCGCCGGACAGGGGGAAGGTCAGCCCCAGCATTTT. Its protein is CASSAGQGEGQPQHF.

The CDR3 DNA reads as TGTGCCAGCAGCTTAAGGGCGGGAACTGAAGCTTTCTTT. It codes for CASSLRAGTEAFF. The gene calls are TRBV7-6 and TRBJ1-1; D is undetermined. Per the germline V gene, CDR1 is SGHVS and CDR2 is FNYEAQ. The length of the CDR3 is 13 residues. With 2 bases removed from V and 5 bases from J, the gap between germline ends came to 9 bases.

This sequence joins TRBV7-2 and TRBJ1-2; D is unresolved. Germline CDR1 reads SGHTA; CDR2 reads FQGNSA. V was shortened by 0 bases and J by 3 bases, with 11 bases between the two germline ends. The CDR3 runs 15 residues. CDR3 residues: CASSLAQAEYYGYTF. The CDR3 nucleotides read TGTGCCAGCAGCTTAGCGCAGGCGGAATACTATGGCTACACCTTC. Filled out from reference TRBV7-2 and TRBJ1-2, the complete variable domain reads GAGVSQSPSNKVTEKGKDVELRCDPISGHTALYWYRQSLGQGLEFLIYFQGNSAPDKSGLPSDRFSAERTGGSVSTLTIQRTQQEDSAVYLCASSLAQAEYYGYTFGSGTRLTVV.

DNA of the CDR3: TGCGCCAGTTCTGGGACTAGCGGATCCAATGAGCAGTTCTTC. It specifies CASSGTSGSNEQFF. The chain links TRBV5-1 to TRBJ2-1; 11 nucleotides match TRBD2. The V and J ends lost 8 bases and 6 bases, in that order; junction bases with no gene match: 7. The CDR3 covers 14 residues. Per germline, CDR1 SGHRS and CDR2 YFSETQ.

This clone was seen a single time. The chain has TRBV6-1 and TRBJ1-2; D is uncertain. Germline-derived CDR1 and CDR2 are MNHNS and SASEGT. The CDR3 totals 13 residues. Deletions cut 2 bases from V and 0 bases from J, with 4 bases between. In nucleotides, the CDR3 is TGTGCCAGCAGTGAAAGGGCTAACTATGGCTACACCTTC. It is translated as CASSERANYGYTF.

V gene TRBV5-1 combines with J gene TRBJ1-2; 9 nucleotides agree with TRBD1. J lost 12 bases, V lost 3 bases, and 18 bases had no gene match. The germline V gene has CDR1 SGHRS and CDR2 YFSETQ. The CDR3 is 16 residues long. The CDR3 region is CASSSDGTGTAHGDTF. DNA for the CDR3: TGCGCCAGCAGCTCGGATGGGACAGGGACCGCTCATGGTGACACCTTC.

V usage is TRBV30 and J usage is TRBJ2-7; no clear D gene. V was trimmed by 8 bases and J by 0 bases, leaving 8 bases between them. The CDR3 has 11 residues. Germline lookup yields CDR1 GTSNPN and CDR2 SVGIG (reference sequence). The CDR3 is CAGVVSYEQYF. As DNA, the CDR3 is TGTGCCGGAGTCGTCTCCTACGAGCAGTACTTC.

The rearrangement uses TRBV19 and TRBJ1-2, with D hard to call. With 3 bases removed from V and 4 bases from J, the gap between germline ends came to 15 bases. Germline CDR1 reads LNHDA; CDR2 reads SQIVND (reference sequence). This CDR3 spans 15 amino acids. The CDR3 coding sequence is TGTGCCAGTAGTATCACGCGGGGAAGAAGCTATGGCTACACCTTC. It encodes CASSITRGRSYGYTF.

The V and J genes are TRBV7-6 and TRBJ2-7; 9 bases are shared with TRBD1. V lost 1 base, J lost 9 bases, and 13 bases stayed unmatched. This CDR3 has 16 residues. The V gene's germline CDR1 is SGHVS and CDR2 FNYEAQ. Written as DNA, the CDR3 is TGTGCCAGCAGCTTAGTTGGGGAACAGGGGGCGCCCGGGCAGTACTTC. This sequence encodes CASSLVGEQGAPGQYF.

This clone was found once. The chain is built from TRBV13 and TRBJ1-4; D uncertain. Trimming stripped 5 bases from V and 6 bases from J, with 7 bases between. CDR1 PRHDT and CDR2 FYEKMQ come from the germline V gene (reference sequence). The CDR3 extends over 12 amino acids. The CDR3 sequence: CASSVSDEKLFF. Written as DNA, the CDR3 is TGTGCCAGCAGCGTGAGCGATGAAAAACTGTTTTTT.

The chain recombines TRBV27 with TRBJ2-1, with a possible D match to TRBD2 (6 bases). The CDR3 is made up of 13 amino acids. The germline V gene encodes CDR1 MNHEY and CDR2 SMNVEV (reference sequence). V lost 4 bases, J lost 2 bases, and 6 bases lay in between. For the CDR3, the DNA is TGTGCCAGCAGTTGGGGGGCCTACAATGAGCAGTTCTTC. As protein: CASSWGAYNEQFF.

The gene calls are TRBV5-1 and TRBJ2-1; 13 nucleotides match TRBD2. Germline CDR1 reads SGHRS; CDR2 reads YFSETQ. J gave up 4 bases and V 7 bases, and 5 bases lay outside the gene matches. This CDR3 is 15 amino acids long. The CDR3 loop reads CASRTSGSEYNEQFF. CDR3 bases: TGCGCCAGCCGGACTAGCGGGAGTGAGTACAATGAGCAGTTCTTC.

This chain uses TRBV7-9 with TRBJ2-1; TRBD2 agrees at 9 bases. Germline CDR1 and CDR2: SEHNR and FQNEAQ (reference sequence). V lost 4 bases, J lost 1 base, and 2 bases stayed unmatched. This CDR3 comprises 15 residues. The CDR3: CASSSLAGSYNEQFF. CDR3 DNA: TGTGCCAGCAGCTCCCTAGCGGGGTCCTACAATGAGCAGTTCTTC.

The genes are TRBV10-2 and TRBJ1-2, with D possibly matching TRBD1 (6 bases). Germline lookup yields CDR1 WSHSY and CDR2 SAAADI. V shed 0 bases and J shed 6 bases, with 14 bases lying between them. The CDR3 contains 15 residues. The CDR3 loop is CASSESNRDMDGYTF. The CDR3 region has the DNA TGCGCCAGCAGTGAGTCGAACCGGGACATGGATGGCTACACCTTC.

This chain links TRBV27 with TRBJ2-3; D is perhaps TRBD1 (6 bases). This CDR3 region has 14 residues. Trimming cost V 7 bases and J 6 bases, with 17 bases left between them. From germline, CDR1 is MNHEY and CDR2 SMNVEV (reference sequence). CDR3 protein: CASKRGLGGDTQYF. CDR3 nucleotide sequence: TGTGCCAGCAAAAGAGGTTTAGGGGGTGATACGCAGTATTTT.